Described below is a single T cell receptor beta chain sequence and its context. Its antigen is unidentified. Patients were ruled out by autoimmune disease history or systemic immunosuppression. Libraries were prepared by immunoSEQ multiplex PCR; TCRdb keeps only in-frame clonotypes and omits some of them. The sample consists of some 30,000 clones, around 90% of them appearing once. The sample is drawn from a study of OX40 agonist ivuxolimab in advanced cancers. General study points: The study found that CD8+ T cells averaged more expanded clones than CD4+.

This sequence originates from an adult with an advanced solid tumor such as melanoma, head and neck, liver or kidney cancer. Sequencing used CD4+ or CD8+ T cells sorted from blood, obtained in a trial of the OX40 agonist ivuxolimab.

CDR3 region: CASSQASGGYEQYF. The CDR3 region has the DNA TGCGCCAGCAGCCAAGCTAGCGGGGGTTACGAGCAGTACTTC. V gene TRBV4-1 combines with J gene TRBJ2-7; TRBD2 aligns across 10 bases. The germline V gene encodes CDR1 MGHRA and CDR2 YSYEKL. The V segment lost 1 base and the J segment 4 bases; nucleotides outside the gene matches: 1. There are 14 residues in the CDR3.